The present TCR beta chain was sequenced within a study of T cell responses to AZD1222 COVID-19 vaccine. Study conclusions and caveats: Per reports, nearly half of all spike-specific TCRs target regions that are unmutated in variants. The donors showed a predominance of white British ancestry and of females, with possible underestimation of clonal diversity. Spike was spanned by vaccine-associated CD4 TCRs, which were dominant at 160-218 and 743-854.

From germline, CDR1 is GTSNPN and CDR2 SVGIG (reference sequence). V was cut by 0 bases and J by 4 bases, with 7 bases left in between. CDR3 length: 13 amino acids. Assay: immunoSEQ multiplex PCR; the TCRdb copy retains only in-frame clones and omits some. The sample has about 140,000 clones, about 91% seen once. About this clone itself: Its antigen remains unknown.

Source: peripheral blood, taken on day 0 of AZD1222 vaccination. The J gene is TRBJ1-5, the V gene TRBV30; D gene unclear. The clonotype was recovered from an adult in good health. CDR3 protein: CAWSVEGNQPQHF. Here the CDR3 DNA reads TGTGCCTGGAGTGTGGAAGGGAATCAGCCCCAGCATTTT. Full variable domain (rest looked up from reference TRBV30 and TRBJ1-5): SQTIHQWPATLVQPVGSPLSLECTVEGTSNPNLYWYRQAAGRGLQLLFYSVGIGQISSEVPQNLSASRPQDRQFILSSKKLLLSDSGFYLCAWSVEGNQPQHFGDGTRLSIL.